The T cell receptor (beta chain) described here comes from a study of cytomegalovirus exposure and HLA in healthy donors. As concerns this clone: What it binds is unknown.

Study-wide points: Later analysis indicated greater clonal expansion among HLA-associated TCR beta chains than among equally common other chains. In a later analysis, donors in an Asian-associated ancestry cluster reportedly had fewer N-insertions in productive TCRs than the cohort mean.

Germline loops: CDR1 SGHVS, CDR2 FQNEAQ. With 2 bases removed from V and 2 bases from J, the gap between germline ends came to 20 bases. The CDR3 consists of 18 residues. With 60 Vbeta and 13 Jbeta primers, the PCR was carried out. The repertoire was sequenced with immunoSEQ multiplex PCR; TCRdb's copy has only in-frame clones and lacks some. The sample holds approximately 110,000 clones, roughly 82% seen once. This TCR was sampled from a woman aged 40 to 49 in good health and CMV-seropositive. This sequence joins TRBV7-8 and TRBJ2-3; D perhaps matches TRBD2 (6 bases). Sequencing was done on a sample of PBMCs. The CDR3 spells CASSLRREAQDLTDTQYF. CDR3 coding DNA: TGTGCCAGCAGCTTAAGGAGGGAGGCACAGGACCTCACAGATACGCAGTATTTT.